This note documents a single T cell receptor (beta chain) sequence. This clonotype came up a few times. This clone's antigen is unknown. Base-call qualities are not available, and no considerably larger clone is one nucleotide away. The CDR3 goes from the cysteine to the phenylalanine over 15 residues. This entry keeps only the CDR3 DNA: 45 bases, framed from base 1. The germline V gene sets CDR1 to ENHRY and CDR2 to SYGVKD. Trimming leaves V shorter by 4 bases and J shorter by 8 bases, with the junction holding 8 bases beyond the gene matches. Genomic DNA extracted from peripheral blood, rather than sorted cells or RNA, was used as the source for amplification of TCR beta rearrangements. The data are from a study of T cell repertoires in aging, cancer and after chemotherapy (dated by TCRdb to between 2018 and 2021). Regarding the research as a whole: Donors were distributed across six age groups ranging from 30 or younger to 70 or older, with at least three individuals included per group. Paired pre- and post-chemotherapy samples in the solid tumor group came from brain tumor (glioblastoma) patients receiving temozolomide-based therapy. The full dataset contained 7 million to 9.5 million TCR reads. Peripheral blood TCR beta repertoires from healthy donors and cancer patients were profiled to examine immunoaging and T cell reconstitution after chemotherapy. The cohort comprised 218 cancer patients, roughly 90 with hematological and 124 with solid cancers, plus 95 healthy donors as a reference group. Paper-wide results and their limitations: According to the authors, the repertoire data do not allow conclusions to be drawn about immunological memory after chemotherapy. In healthy donors, the decline in TCR diversity with age was mainly due to loss of richness, whereas in cancer patients loss of evenness also played a role. In both cancer cohorts, the median generation probability rose over the chemotherapy interval, which suggests that the repertoire was reconstituted through rebound thymic output. Untreated patients with hematological or solid cancers showed significantly lower blood TCR diversity and higher clonality than age-matched healthy donors.

Rearranged TRB sequences spanning V, D and J segments were amplified in a multiplex touch-down PCR with a mixed TRB-A/B primer pool. Two consecutive PCR reactions with Phusion HS II polymerase added Illumina adapters and sample indices to the amplicons. After gel purification with the NucleoSpin Gel and PCR Clean-up kit, the amplicons were checked using Qubit and an Agilent 2100 Bioanalyzer. Sequencing of libraries was carried out on an Illumina MiSeq in 600-cycle, single-indexed, paired-end runs. Turning to the authors' computational methods: MiXCR versions 2.12 and 3.0.5 were used to process the TRB sequences. Each unique CDR3 nucleotide sequence was counted as one clone, and only productive sequences with at least two reads were retained. Shannon diversity, evenness, clonality (one minus evenness), and alpha-parameterized diversity profiles from alpha 0 to 5 were included as repertoire metrics. Generation probabilities of clones in paired pre- and post-chemotherapy samples were computed with the IGoR algorithm. The public reads were reanalyzed by TCRdb: fastp trimming at Q25, MiXCR alignment, in-frame beta chains only. Every entry covers one CDR3 protein and lists the most common genes and DNA from its rows. The V and J calls reflect TCRdb's pipeline rather than the authors' work. The sample records about 3,800 distinct CDR3 sequences, 28% of which are singletons. The ten largest make up around 19% of the sample.

Sequences were obtained from blood. The TCR comes from a human donor with a solid tumor. The chain employs TRBV10-3 and TRBJ1-4; 9 junctional bases match TRBD1. The nucleotides read TGTGCCATCAGTGCAATGGGGACAGGGAACGAAAAACTGTTTTTT. Translated, this gives CAISAMGTGNEKLFF.